Listed below are T cell receptor beta chains from one sample, sequenced in a study of T cell responses to AZD1222 COVID-19 vaccine. Only in-frame clones appear in the TCRdb table, and some are missing; sequencing was by immunoSEQ multiplex PCR. The data show some 200,000 clones, with approximately 93% seen just once and 1.5% to 2% held by the top ten. The input for sequencing was peripheral blood, taken 28 days after the second AZD1222 dose. The receptors derive from an adult who received the AZD1222 COVID-19 vaccine. Each CDR3 is given without its conserved first and last residue.

CDR3	J	V	length
ASSPLWGQAESSYNEQF	TRBJ2-1	TRBV5-5	17
ASGLPPSEKLF	TRBJ1-4	TRBV12-5	11
ASSQDLGADTGELF	TRBJ2-2	TRBV4-1	14
ASSWDRLFT	TRBJ1-2	TRBV7-2	9
ASTLNRGTNEKLF	TRBJ1-4	TRBV19	13
ASSQDETGYSTDTQY	TRBJ2-3	TRBV4-2	15
ASSVGGRNQPQH	TRBJ1-5	TRBV9	12
ASSLTGDSNQPQH	TRBJ1-5	TRBV18	13
ASSAQGQGNPPQH	TRBJ1-5	TRBV2	13
ATSRDTQTDTQY	TRBJ2-3	TRBV15	12
ASTPSGRAHYEQY	TRBJ2-7	TRBV5-6	13
ASSAPVGTGANVLT	TRBJ2-6	TRBV5-1	14
ASLRQGYNTEAF	TRBJ1-1	TRBV6-5	12
ASSLRGARGYT	TRBJ1-2	TRBV5-6	11
ASSLGPFGNSPLH	TRBJ1-6	TRBV7-2	13
ASSEGLAGLETQY	TRBJ2-5	TRBV4-2	13
ASSYVGLGRTGELF	TRBJ2-2	TRBV6-5	14
ASRRRDGGYT	TRBJ1-2	TRBV4-1	10
ASSLGTGLDYGYT	TRBJ1-2	TRBV7-2	13
ASSYSGGSNYGYT	TRBJ1-2	TRBV6-5	13
ASSQGQGNQPQH	TRBJ1-5	TRBV4-3	12
ASSPVGDPNQPQH	TRBJ1-5	TRBV18	13
ASSSGQGGNQPQH	TRBJ1-5	TRBV19	13
ASRSRGGSNQPQH	TRBJ1-5	TRBV6-5	13
ASSEEEGRGNSPLH	TRBJ1-6	TRBV6-1	14
ATSRSGTVVTDTQY	TRBJ2-3	TRBV15	14
ASRGEGVWNLPLH	TRBJ1-6	TRBV5-1	13
ASRALWGANTEAF	TRBJ1-1	TRBV6-5	13
ASMGLAGAI	TRBJ2-7	TRBV6-5	9
ATSRVVLDYNSPLH	TRBJ1-6	TRBV15	14
ASSLKSTRESVNYGYT	TRBJ1-2	TRBV7-9	16
ASSDTGTDYNSPLH	TRBJ1-6	TRBV6-2/TRBV6-3	14
ASSLGSGGRTDTQY	TRBJ2-3	TRBV5-6	14
ASRDRGRDEQF	TRBJ2-1	TRBV28	11
ASSFSEVTDTQY	TRBJ2-3	TRBV11-1	12
ASSPREPHRGEHEQY	TRBJ2-7	TRBV18	15
ASSWTGRGRGYGYT	TRBJ1-2	TRBV5-6	14
ASSQDASGDTQY	TRBJ2-3	TRBV4-3	12
ASSTSGRPYNEQF	TRBJ2-1	TRBV7-2	13
ASSPQSSGSETQY	TRBJ2-5	TRBV18	13
ASSPPTAANTIY	TRBJ1-3	TRBV18	12
ASSLDSGLNEQF	TRBJ2-1	TRBV5-1	12
ASSPRGGKEPMNTEAF	TRBJ1-1	TRBV7-9	16
ASSRDPRTDTQY	TRBJ2-3	TRBV5-4	12
ASSTAPAGAPETQY	TRBJ2-5	TRBV19	14
ASSVAGAGNTIY	TRBJ1-3	TRBV9	12
ASSYTSTTQY	TRBJ2-3	TRBV6-2/TRBV6-3	10
AWGTGVLSYEQY	TRBJ2-7	TRBV30	12
ASSLGQGQGARNTEAF	TRBJ1-1	TRBV7-2	16
ASSSIDRGNEKLF	TRBJ1-4	TRBV6-2/TRBV6-3	13